The entry that follows covers one T cell receptor beta chain sequence. No antigen is known for it. The germline V gene has CDR1 SGHDT and CDR2 YYEEEE. V lost 7 bases and J lost 0, with 8 bases in between. CDR3 length: 14 amino acids. RNA in amounts of roughly 0.5 to 1 ug was reverse transcribed with random hexamers. An immunoSEQ multiplex PCR amplified TCR beta CDR3 over 54 Vbeta and 13 Jbeta. TCRdb re-called the immunoSEQ multiplex PCR reads through MiXCR, storing one row per CDR3 protein. Among around 150,000 distinct CDR3 sequences listed, 90% to 95% were seen once. The data stem from a study of CD8 T cells in Susac syndrome. The study, taken as a whole, reports: The study recognized that the number of individuals in its TCR sequencing and HLA analysis was relatively small.

The source material was CD4+ T cells from PBMCs. This receptor was taken from a human donor in good health. J is TRBJ2-6 and V is TRBV5-6; D gene ambiguous. CDR3 in amino acids: CASRQVSGANVLTF. The DNA for the CDR3 is TGTGCCAGCCGTCAGGTCTCTGGGGCCAACGTCCTGACTTTC.